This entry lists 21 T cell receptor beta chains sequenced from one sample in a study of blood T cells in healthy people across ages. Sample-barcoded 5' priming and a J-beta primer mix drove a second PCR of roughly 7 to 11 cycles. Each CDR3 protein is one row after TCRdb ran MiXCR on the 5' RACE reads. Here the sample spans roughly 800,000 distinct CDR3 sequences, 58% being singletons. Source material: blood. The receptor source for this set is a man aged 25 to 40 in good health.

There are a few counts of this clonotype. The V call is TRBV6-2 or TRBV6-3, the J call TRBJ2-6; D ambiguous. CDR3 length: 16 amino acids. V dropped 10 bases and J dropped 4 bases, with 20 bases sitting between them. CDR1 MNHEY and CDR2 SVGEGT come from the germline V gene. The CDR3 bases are TGTGCCACCCAGGACGGCTCGACCTCAGGGGCCAACGTCCTGACTTTC. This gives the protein CATQDGSTSGANVLTF.

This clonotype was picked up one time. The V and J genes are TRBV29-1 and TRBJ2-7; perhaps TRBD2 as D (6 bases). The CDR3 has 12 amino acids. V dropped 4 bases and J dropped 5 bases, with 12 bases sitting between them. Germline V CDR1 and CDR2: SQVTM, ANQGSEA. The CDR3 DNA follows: TGCAGCGTTGTGGAGGGATCCCACGAGCAGTACTTC. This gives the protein CSVVEGSHEQYF.

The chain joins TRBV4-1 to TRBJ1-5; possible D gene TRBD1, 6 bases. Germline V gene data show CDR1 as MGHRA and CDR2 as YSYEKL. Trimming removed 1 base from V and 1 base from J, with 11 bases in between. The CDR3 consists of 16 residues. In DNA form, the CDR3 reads TGCGCCAGCAGCCAAGTCGGCAGGGGAAGCAATCAGCCCCAGCATTTT. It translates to CASSQVGRGSNQPQHF.

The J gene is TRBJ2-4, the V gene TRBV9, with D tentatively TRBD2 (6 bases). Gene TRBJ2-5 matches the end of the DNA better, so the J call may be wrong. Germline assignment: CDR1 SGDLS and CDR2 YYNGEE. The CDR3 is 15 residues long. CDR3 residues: CASSVGETRGETQYF. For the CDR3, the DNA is TGTGCCAGCAGCGTAGGAGAGACTAGAGGGGAGACCCAGTACTTC.

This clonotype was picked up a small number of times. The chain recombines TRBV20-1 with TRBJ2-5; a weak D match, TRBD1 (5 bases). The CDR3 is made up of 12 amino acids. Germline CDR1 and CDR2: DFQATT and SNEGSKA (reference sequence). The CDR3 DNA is TGCAGCAAACCAGGGTTGGGAGAGACCCAGTACTTC. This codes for CSKPGLGETQYF.

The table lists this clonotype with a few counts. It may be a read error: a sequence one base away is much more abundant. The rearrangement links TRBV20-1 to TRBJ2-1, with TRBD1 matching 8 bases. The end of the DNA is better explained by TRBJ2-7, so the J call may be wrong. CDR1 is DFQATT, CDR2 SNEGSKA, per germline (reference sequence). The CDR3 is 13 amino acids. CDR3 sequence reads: CSAWGQAGNEQYF. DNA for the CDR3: TGCAGTGCATGGGGACAGGCAGGCAATGAGCAGTACTTC.

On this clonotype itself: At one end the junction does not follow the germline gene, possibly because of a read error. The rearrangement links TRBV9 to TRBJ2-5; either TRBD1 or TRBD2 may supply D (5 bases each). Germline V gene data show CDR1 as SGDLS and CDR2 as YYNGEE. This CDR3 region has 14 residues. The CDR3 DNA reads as TGTGCCAGCAGCGTCCGGGGCTCCGAAGAGACCCGGTACTTC. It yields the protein CASSVRGSEETRYF.

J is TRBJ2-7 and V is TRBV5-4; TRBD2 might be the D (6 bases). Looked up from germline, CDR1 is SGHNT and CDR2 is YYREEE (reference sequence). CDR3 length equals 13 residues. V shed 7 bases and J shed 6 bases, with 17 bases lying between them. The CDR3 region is CASRSGSQSEQYF. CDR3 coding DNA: TGTGCCAGCCGGTCCGGGAGTCAATCCGAGCAGTACTTC.

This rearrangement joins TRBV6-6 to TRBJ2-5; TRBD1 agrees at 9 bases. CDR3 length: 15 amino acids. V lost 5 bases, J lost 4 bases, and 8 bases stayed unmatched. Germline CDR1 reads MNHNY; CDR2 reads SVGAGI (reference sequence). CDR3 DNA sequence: TGTGCCAGCAGTCCCTGGACAGGGGTTGGAGAGACCCAGTACTTC. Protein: CASSPWTGVGETQYF.

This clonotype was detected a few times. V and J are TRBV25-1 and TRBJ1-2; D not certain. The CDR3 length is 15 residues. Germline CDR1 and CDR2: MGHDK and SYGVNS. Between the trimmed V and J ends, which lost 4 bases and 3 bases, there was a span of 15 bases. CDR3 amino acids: CASSGLMGVDYGYTF. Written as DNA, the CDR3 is TGTGCCAGCAGTGGGCTGATGGGAGTCGACTATGGCTACACCTTC.

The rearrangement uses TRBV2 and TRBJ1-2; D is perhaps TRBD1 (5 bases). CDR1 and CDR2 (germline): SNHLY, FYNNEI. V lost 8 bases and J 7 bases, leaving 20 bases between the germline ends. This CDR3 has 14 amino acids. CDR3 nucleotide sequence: TGTGCCAGCTCTCTGGGGACTGAGGCTATTGGCTACACCTTC. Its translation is CASSLGTEAIGYTF.

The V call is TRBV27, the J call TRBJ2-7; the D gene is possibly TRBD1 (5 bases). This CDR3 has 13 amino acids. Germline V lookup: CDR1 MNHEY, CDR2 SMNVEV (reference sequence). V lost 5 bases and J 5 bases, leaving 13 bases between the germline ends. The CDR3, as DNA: TGTGCCAGCAGTCTAAGCAGGGTTCACGAGCAGTACTTC. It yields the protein CASSLSRVHEQYF.

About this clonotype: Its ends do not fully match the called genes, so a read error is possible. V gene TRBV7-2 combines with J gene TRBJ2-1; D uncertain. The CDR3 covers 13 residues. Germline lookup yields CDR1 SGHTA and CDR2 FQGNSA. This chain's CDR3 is CAGSLGLGYEQFF. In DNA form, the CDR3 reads TGTGCCGGCAGCTTAGGGCTAGGTTATGAGCAGTTCTTC.

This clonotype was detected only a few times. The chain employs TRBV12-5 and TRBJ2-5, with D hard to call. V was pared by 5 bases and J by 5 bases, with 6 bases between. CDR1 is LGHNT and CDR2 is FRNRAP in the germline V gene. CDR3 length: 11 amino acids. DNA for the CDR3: TGTGCTAGTGGTCTCACGGAGACCCAGTACTTC. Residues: CASGLTETQYF.

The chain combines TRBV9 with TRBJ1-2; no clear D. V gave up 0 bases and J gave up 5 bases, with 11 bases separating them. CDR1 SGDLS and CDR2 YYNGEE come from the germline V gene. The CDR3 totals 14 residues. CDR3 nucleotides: TGTGCCAGCAGCGTAGTCCAGGCGGGTTATGGCTACACCTTC. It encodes CASSVVQAGYGYTF.

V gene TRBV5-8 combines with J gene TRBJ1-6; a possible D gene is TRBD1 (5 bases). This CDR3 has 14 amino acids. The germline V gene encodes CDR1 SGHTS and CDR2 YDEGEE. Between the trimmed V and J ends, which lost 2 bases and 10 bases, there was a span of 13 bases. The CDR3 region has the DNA TGTGCCAGCAGCTTTACCGGGGGGTACTCACCCCTCCACTTT. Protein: CASSFTGGYSPLHF.

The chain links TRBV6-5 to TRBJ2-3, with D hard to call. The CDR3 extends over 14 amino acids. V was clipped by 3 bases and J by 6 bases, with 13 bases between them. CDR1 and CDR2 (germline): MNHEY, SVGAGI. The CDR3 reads CASSYIRTADTQYF. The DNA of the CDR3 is TGTGCCAGCAGTTATATTAGGACCGCTGATACGCAGTATTTT.

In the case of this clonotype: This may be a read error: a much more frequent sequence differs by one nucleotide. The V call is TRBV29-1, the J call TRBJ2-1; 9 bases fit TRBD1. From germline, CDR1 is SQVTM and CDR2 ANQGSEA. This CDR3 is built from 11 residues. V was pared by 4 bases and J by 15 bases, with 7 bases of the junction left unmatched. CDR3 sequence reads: CSVVGGQGRFF. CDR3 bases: TGCAGCGTTGTTGGGGGACAGGGTCGGTTCTTC.

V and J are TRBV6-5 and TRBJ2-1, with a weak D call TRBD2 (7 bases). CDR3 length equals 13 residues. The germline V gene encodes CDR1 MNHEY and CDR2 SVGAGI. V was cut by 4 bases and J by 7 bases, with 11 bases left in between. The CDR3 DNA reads TGTGCCAGCAGTTGGGGGGGCACAAATGAGCAGTTCTTC. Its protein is CASSWGGTNEQFF.

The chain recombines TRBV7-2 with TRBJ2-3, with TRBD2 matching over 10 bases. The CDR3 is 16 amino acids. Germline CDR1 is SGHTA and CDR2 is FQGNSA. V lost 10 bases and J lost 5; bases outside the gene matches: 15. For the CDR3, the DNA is TGTGCCACCTCTCTTGGGCTAGCGGGAGTGTTAGATACGCAGTATTTT. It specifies CATSLGLAGVLDTQYF.

The CDR3 here is CASSLTHTEAFF. CDR3 DNA: TGTGCCAGCAGCTTAACCCACACTGAAGCTTTCTTT. The rearrangement links TRBV7-9 to TRBJ1-1, with unresolved D. CDR1 is SEHNR, CDR2 FQNEAQ, per germline (reference sequence). Trimming took off 2 bases at V and 3 bases at J, with 4 bases between the two ends. The CDR3 has 12 amino acids.